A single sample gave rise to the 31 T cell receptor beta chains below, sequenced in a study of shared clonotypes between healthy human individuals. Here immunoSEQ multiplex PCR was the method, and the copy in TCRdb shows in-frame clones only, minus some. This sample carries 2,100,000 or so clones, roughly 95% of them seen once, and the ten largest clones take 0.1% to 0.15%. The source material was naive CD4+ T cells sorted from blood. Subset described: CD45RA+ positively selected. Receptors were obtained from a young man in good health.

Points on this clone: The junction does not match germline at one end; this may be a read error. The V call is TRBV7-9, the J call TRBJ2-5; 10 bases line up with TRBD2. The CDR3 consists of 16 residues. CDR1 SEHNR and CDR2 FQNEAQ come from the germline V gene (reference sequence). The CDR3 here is CASSIATSGTRETQYF. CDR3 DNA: TGTGCCAGCAGCATAGCCACTAGCGGGACACGGGAGACCCAGTACTTC.

The CDR3 DNA reads as TGCGCCAGCAGCCAAGGTCAGGGAACCTCTGGAAACACCATATATTTT. Encoded protein: CASSQGQGTSGNTIYF. V and J are TRBV4-1 and TRBJ1-3, with TRBD1 as a possible D gene (5 bases). Germline V gene lookup returns CDR1 MGHRA and CDR2 YSYEKL. Trimming took off 1 base at V and 0 bases at J, with 10 bases between the two ends. The CDR3 runs 16 residues.

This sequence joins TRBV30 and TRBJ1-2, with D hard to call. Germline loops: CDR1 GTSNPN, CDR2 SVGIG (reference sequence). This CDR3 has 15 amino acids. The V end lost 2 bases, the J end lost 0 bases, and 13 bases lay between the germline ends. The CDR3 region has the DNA TGTGCCTGGAGTTATCTGGGCAAGACTAACTATGGCTACACCTTC. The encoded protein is CAWSYLGKTNYGYTF.

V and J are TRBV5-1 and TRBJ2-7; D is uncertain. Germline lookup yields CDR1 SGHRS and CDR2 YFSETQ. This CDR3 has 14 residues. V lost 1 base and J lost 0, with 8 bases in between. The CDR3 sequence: CASSLSDGSYEQYF. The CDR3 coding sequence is TGCGCCAGCAGCTTGTCGGACGGCTCCTACGAGCAGTACTTC.

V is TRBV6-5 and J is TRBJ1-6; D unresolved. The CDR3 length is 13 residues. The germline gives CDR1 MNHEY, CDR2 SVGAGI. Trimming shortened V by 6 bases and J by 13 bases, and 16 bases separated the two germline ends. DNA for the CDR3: TGTGCCAGCAGCCTAAGTATTGGGATCCCCCTCCACTTT. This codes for CASSLSIGIPLHF.

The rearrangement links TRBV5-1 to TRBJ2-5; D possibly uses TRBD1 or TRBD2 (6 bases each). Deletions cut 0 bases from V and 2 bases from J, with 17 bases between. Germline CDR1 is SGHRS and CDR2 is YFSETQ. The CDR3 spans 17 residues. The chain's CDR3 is CASSLEVGGPLQETQYF. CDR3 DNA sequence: TGCGCCAGCAGCTTGGAGGTTGGGGGGCCCTTACAAGAGACCCAGTACTTC.

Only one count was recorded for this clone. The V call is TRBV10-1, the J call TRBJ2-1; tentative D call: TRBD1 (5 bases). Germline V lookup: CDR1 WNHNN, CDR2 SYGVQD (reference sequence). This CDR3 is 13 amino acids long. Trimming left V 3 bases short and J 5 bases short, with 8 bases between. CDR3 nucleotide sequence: TGCGCCAGCAGTGAAGACAGCAACAATGAGCAGTTCTTC. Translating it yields CASSEDSNNEQFF.

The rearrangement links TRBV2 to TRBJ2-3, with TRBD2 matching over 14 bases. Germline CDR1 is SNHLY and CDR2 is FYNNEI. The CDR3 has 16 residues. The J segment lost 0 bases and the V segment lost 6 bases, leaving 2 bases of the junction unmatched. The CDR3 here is CASRRLAGGSTDTQYF. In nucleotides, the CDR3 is TGTGCCAGCAGACGACTAGCGGGGGGGAGCACAGATACGCAGTATTTT. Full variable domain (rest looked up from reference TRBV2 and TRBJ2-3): EPEVTQTPSHQVTQMGQEVILRCVPISNHLYFYWYRQILGQKVEFLVSFYNNEISEKSEIFDDQFSVERPDGSNFTLKIRSTKLEDSAMYFCASRRLAGGSTDTQYFGPGTRLTVL.

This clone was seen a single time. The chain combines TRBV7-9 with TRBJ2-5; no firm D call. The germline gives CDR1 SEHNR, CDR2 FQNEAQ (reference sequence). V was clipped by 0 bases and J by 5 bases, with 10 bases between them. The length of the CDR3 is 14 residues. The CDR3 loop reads CASSLALPGETQYF. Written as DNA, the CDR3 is TGTGCCAGCAGCTTAGCGCTCCCCGGGGAGACCCAGTACTTC.

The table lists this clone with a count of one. CDR3 region: CASSASQKTSTDTQYF. The DNA of the CDR3 is TGTGCCAGCAGCGCCAGTCAGAAAACTAGCACAGATACGCAGTATTTT. The chain links TRBV9 to TRBJ2-3; D is unclear. Deletions cut 3 bases from V and 0 bases from J, with 14 bases between. Germline-derived CDR1 and CDR2 are SGDLS and YYNGEE. The CDR3 runs to 16 residues.

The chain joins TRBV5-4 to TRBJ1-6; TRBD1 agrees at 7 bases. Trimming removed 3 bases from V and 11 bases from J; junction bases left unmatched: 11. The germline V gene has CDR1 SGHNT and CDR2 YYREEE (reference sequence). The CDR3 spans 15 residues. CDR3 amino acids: CASSSGGAGGTPLHF. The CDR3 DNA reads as TGTGCCAGCAGCTCTGGGGGTGCAGGGGGGACACCCCTCCACTTT.

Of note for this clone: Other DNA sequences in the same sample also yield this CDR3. In DNA, the CDR3 is TGTGCCAGCAGCTTAGCGGGGGACCACTACAATGAGCAGTTCTTC. Translating it yields CASSLAGDHYNEQFF. This chain links TRBV11-3 with TRBJ2-1; a weak D match, TRBD2 (6 bases). The germline CDR1 and CDR2 sequences are SGHNT and YENEEA. V lost 1 base and J lost 3, with 10 bases in between. This CDR3 spans 15 amino acids.

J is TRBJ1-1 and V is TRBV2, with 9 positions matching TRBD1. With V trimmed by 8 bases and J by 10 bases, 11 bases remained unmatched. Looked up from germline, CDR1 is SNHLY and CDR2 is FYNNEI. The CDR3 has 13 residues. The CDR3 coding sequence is TGTGCCAGCTCCCCCGGGACAGGGCTGGGAGCTTTCTTT. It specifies CASSPGTGLGAFF.

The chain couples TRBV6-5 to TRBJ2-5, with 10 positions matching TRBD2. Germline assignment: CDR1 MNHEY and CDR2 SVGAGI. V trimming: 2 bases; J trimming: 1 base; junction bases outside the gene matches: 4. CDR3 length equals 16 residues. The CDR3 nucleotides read TGTGCCAGCAGTTACGATCTAGCGGGAGCCCAAGAGACCCAGTACTTC. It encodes CASSYDLAGAQETQYF.

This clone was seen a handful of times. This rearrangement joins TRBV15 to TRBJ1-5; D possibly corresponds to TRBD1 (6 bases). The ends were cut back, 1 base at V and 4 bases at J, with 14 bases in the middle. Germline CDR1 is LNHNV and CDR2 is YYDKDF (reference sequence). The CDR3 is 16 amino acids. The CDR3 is CATSRGQGGRNQPQHF. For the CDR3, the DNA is TGTGCCACCAGCAGAGGCCAAGGGGGAAGGAATCAGCCCCAGCATTTT.

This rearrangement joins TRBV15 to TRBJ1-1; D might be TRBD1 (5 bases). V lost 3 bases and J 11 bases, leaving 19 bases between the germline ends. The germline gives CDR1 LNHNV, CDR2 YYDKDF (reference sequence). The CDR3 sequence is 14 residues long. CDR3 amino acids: CATSSGQGRVAAFF. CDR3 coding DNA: TGTGCCACCAGCAGTGGCCAGGGAAGAGTTGCGGCTTTCTTT.

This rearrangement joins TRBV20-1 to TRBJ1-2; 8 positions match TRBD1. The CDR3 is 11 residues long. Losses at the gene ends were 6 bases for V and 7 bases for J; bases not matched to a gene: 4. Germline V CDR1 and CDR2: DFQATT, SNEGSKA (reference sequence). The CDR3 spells CSAGQGGGYTF. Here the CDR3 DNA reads TGCAGTGCCGGACAGGGCGGTGGCTACACCTTC.

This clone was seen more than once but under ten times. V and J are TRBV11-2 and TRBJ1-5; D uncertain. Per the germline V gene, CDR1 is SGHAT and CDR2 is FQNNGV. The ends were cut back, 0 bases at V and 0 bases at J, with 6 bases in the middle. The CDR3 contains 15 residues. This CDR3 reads CASSLDPDSNQPQHF. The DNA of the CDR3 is TGTGCCAGCAGCTTAGATCCCGATAGCAATCAGCCCCAGCATTTT.

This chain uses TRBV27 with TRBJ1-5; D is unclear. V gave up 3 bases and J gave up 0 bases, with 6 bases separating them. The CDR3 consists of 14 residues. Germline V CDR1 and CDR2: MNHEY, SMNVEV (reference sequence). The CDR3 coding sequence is TGTGCCAGCAGTTTCGGGTATAGCAATCAGCCCCAGCATTTT. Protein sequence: CASSFGYSNQPQHF.

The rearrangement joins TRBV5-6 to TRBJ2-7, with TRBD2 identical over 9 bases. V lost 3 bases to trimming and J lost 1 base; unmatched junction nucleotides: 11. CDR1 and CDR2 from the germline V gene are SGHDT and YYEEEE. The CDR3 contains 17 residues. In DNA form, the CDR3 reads TGTGCCAGCAGCTCCTCGCGCATTAGCGGGGGTTCCTACGAGCAGTACTTC. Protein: CASSSSRISGGSYEQYF.

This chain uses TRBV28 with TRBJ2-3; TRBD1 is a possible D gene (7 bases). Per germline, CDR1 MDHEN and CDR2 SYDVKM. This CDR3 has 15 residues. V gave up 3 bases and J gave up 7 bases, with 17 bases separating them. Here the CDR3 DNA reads TGTGCCAGCAGTTTTGGCGGCAGGGGGGCAAATACGCAGTATTTT. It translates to CASSFGGRGANTQYF.

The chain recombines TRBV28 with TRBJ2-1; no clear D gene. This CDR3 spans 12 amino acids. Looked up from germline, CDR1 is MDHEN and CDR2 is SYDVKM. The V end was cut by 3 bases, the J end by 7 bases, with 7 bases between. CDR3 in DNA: TGTGCCAGCAGTTTTAGCAGAAATGAGCAGTTCTTC. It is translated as CASSFSRNEQFF.

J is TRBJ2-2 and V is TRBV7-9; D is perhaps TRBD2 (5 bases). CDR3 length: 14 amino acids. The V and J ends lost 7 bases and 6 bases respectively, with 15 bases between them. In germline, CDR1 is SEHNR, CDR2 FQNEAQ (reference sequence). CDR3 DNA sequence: TGTGCCAGCATAGCGAATCCTACACCCGGGGAGCTGTTTTTT. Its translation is CASIANPTPGELFF.

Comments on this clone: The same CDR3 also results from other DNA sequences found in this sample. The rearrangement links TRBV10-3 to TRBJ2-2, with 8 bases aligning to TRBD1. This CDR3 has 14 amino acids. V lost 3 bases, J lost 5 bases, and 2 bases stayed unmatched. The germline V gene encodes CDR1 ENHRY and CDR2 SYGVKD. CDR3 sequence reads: CAISDRQGTGELFF. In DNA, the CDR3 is TGTGCCATCAGTGACCGACAGGGGACCGGGGAGCTGTTTTTT.

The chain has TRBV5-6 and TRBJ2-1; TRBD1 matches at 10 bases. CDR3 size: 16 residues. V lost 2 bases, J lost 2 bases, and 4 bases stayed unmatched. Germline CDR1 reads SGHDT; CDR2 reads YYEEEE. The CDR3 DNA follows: TGTGCCAGCAGCTTCTCCGGGACAGGGGCCTACAATGAGCAGTTCTTC. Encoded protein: CASSFSGTGAYNEQFF.

In DNA, the CDR3 is TGCAGCGTAGGGGCTAGCGGGGGGGTGTCAGATACGCAGTATTTT. Translation gives CSVGASGGVSDTQYF. This chain joins TRBV29-1 and TRBJ2-3; TRBD2 agrees at 12 bases. J lost 4 bases, V lost 6 bases, and 8 bases had no gene match. CDR1 SQVTM and CDR2 ANQGSEA come from the germline V gene. This CDR3 comprises 15 residues.

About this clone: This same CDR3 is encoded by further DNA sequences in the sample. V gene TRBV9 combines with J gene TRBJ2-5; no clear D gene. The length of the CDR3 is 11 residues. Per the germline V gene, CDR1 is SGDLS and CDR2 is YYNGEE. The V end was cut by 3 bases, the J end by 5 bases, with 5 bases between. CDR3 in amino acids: CASSGGETQYF. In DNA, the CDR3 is TGTGCCAGCAGCGGTGGGGAGACCCAGTACTTC.

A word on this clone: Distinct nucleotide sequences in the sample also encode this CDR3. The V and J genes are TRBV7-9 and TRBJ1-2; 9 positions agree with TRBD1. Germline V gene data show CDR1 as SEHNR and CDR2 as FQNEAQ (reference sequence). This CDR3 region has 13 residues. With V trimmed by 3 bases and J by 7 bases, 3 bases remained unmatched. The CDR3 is CASSFDRGSGYTF. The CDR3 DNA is TGTGCCAGCAGCTTCGACAGGGGGTCTGGCTACACCTTC.

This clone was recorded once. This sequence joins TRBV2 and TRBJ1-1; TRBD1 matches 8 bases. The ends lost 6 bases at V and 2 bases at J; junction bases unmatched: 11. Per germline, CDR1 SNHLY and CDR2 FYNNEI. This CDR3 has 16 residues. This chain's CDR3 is CASRYGQGIDNTEAFF. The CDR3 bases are TGTGCCAGCAGATACGGACAGGGAATCGATAACACTGAAGCTTTCTTT.

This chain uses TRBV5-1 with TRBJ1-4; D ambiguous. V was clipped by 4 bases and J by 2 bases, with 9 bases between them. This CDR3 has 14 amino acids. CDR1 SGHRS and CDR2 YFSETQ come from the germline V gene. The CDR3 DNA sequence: TGCGCCAGCAGCCATAGCGGGACTAATGAAAAACTGTTTTTT. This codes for CASSHSGTNEKLFF.

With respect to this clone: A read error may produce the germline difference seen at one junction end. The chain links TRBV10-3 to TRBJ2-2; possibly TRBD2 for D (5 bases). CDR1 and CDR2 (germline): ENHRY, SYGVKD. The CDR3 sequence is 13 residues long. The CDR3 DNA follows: TGCGGAGCGAGGGAGCTCGACACCGGGGAGCTGTTTTTT. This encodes CGARELDTGELFF.